One and the same sample provided the 32 T cell receptor beta chains below, sequenced in a study of beta chain features in type 1 diabetes. Expressed TCRB transcripts were sequenced because the entire RNA isolate underwent reverse transcription. Data came from immunoSEQ multiplex PCR; TCRdb stores just in-frame clones and leaves some out. Among about half a million clones, over 25% were seen once, and the ten largest hold around 0.065%. Material for sequencing was naive CD4+ T cells from blood. Every receptor here comes from a man between 18 and 29 years old in good health.

V usage is TRBV5-6 and J usage is TRBJ2-6; no reliable D call. The length of the CDR3 is 15 residues. Germline V gives CDR1 SGHDT, CDR2 YYEEEE. V lost 5 bases, J lost 0 bases, and 9 bases lay in between. The CDR3 coding sequence is TGTGCCAGCAGAGAGGTGAACTCTGGGGCCAACGTCCTGACTTTC. Residues: CASREVNSGANVLTF. The whole variable domain, remainder taken from reference TRBV5-6 and TRBJ2-6, is DAGVTQSPTHLIKTRGQQVTLRCSPKSGHDTVSWYQQALGQGPQFIFQYYEEEERQRGNFPDRFSGHQFPNYSSELNVNALLLGDSALYLCASREVNSGANVLTFGAGSRLTVL.

The CDR3 spells CSVAPIQGPGLGAFF. The CDR3 DNA reads TGCAGCGTTGCCCCCATACAGGGGCCGGGCCTAGGCGCTTTCTTT. V usage is TRBV29-1 and J usage is TRBJ1-1; TRBD1 matches at 7 bases. Per the germline V gene, CDR1 is SQVTM and CDR2 is ANQGSEA. This CDR3 has 15 residues. Unmatched junction bases numbered 19, after V lost 4 bases and J lost 11 bases. The full variable domain, its missing parts supplied by reference TRBV29-1 and TRBJ1-1, is SAVISQKPSRDICQRGTSLTIQCQVDSQVTMMFWYRQQPGQSLTLIATANQGSEATYESGFVIDKFPISRPNLTFSTLTVSNMSPEDSSIYLCSVAPIQGPGLGAFFGQGTRLTVV.

This clone has only a few counts. This chain joins TRBV30 and TRBJ1-1; 8 bases match TRBD1. V shed 3 bases, J shed 4 bases, and the junction held 7 bases outside the gene matches. Germline CDR1 GTSNPN, CDR2 SVGIG (reference sequence). This CDR3 region has 14 residues. This CDR3 is CAWRGDRRSTEAFF. CDR3 DNA sequence: TGTGCCTGGAGGGGGGACAGGCGATCCACTGAAGCTTTCTTT.

Comment on this clone: This specimen includes other DNA sequences encoding the same CDR3. This chain links TRBV12-5 with TRBJ2-3; TRBD2 might be the D (6 bases). Trimming cost V 5 bases and J 4 bases, with 13 bases left between them. Germline loops: CDR1 LGHNT, CDR2 FRNRAP. The CDR3 length is 14 residues. CDR3: CASGLGTSADTQYF. DNA of the CDR3: TGTGCTAGTGGTCTGGGGACTTCTGCAGATACGCAGTATTTT.

This clone was found a few times. The chain carries TRBV9 and TRBJ2-2, with 9 bases aligning to TRBD1. The CDR3 runs 16 residues. The germline CDR1 and CDR2 sequences are SGDLS and YYNGEE. Trimming at V came to 4 bases and at J to 6 bases, leaving 10 bases not matched to a gene. The CDR3 region is CASSPRQGVRSGELFF. DNA of the CDR3: TGTGCCAGCAGCCCTCGACAGGGGGTTAGATCCGGGGAGCTGTTTTTT.

This clone was seen a few times. This chain links TRBV27 with TRBJ2-3; D may be TRBD1 (5 bases). This CDR3 has 18 residues. From germline, CDR1 is MNHEY and CDR2 SMNVEV (reference sequence). V shed 5 bases and J shed 10 bases, with 31 bases lying between them. In DNA, the CDR3 is TGTGCCAGCAGTGTTAATCCCTGGGGCCTTGATAGCTTTCGGCCGCAGTATTTT. As protein: CASSVNPWGLDSFRPQYF.

The chain links TRBV28 to TRBJ2-3; D call uncertain. Looked up from germline, CDR1 is MDHEN and CDR2 is SYDVKM. This CDR3 is built from 12 residues. V gave up 7 bases and J gave up 4 bases, with 9 bases separating them. CDR3 sequence reads: CASNRQPDTQYF. CDR3 DNA sequence: TGTGCCAGCAATAGGCAGCCAGATACGCAGTATTTT. Variable domain in full (rest from reference TRBV28 and TRBJ2-3): DVKVTQSSRYLVKRTGEKVFLECVQDMDHENMFWYRQDPGLGLRLIYFSYDVKMKEKGDIPEGYSVSREKKERFSLILESASTNQTSMYLCASNRQPDTQYFGPGTRLTVL.

Details on this clone: The same CDR3 is also encoded by other DNA sequences in this sample. The chain joins TRBV2 to TRBJ2-5; 9 bases are shared with TRBD1. CDR1 and CDR2 (germline): SNHLY, FYNNEI. This CDR3 comprises 12 residues. V shed 8 bases, J shed 3 bases, and the junction held 1 base outside the gene matches. CDR3 bases: TGTGCCAGCCGGGACAGGGAAGAGACCCAGTACTTC. Its translation is CASRDREETQYF.

This clone was counted between two and nine times. The gene calls are TRBV29-1 and TRBJ2-3, with no clear D. V lost 3 bases and J 9 bases, leaving 13 bases between the germline ends. Germline CDR1 is SQVTM and CDR2 is ANQGSEA. This CDR3 is built from 12 residues. The CDR3 sequence: CSVEGTPDTQYF. The CDR3 DNA sequence: TGCAGCGTTGAGGGTACACCCGACACGCAGTATTTT.

The rearrangement joins TRBV6-5 to TRBJ2-5, with D unclear. Per the germline V gene, CDR1 is MNHEY and CDR2 is SVGAGI. The CDR3 covers 11 residues. V gave up 10 bases and J gave up 5 bases, with 11 bases separating them. The CDR3 nucleotides are TGTGCCACCAAGGTCGGGGAGACCCAGTACTTC. Translation gives CATKVGETQYF.

About this clone itself: The sample holds other DNA sequences that translate to the same CDR3. The V call is TRBV30, the J call TRBJ1-5; D gene ambiguous. The CDR3 sequence is 13 residues long. Germline V CDR1 and CDR2: GTSNPN, SVGIG (reference sequence). The germline V and J ends were trimmed by 1 base and 4 bases, with 8 bases remaining between them. This CDR3 reads CAWSGSENQPQHF. The CDR3 DNA reads as TGTGCCTGGAGTGGTTCGGAAAATCAGCCCCAGCATTTT.

The CDR3 sequence is CAWSVQGNKYF. The CDR3 coding sequence is TGTGCCTGGAGTGTTCAGGGGAATAAGTACTTC. J is TRBJ2-7 and V is TRBV30, with D perhaps TRBD1 (6 bases). This CDR3 is 11 amino acids long. Trimming pared 0 bases from V and 11 bases from J, leaving 11 bases between. CDR1 is GTSNPN and CDR2 is SVGIG in the germline V gene (reference sequence). Based on the CDR3 plus reference TRBV30 and TRBJ2-7, the full variable domain is SQTIHQWPATLVQPVGSPLSLECTVEGTSNPNLYWYRQAAGRGLQLLFYSVGIGQISSEVPQNLSASRPQDRQFILSSKKLLLSDSGFYLCAWSVQGNKYFGPGTRLTVT.

This clone was observed a few times. This chain uses TRBV9 with TRBJ2-1; 7 bases fit TRBD1. The CDR3 is made up of 14 amino acids. Trimming at V came to 4 bases and at J to 10 bases, leaving 11 bases not matched to a gene. Germline assignment: CDR1 SGDLS and CDR2 YYNGEE. The CDR3 bases are TGTGCCAGCAGCTTAAAGACAGGGATAGGCGAGCAGTTCTTC. Amino acids: CASSLKTGIGEQFF.

The CDR3 loop is CASSLFGSPHF. CDR3 nucleotides: TGTGCCAGCAGTTTATTTGGATCACCGCATTTT. The chain employs TRBV28 and TRBJ1-5, with D unresolved. V lost 1 base and J 15 bases, leaving 10 bases between the germline ends. Germline V gives CDR1 MDHEN, CDR2 SYDVKM. CDR3 length equals 11 residues. Full variable domain (rest looked up from reference TRBV28 and TRBJ1-5): DVKVTQSSRYLVKRTGEKVFLECVQDMDHENMFWYRQDPGLGLRLIYFSYDVKMKEKGDIPEGYSVSREKKERFSLILESASTNQTSMYLCASSLFGSPHFGDGTRLSIL.

This clone was found a few times. Other DNA sequences in the sample encode the same CDR3. The chain carries TRBV18 and TRBJ2-5, with D unclear. The germline V gene has CDR1 KGHSH and CDR2 LQKENI. Trimming cost V 2 bases and J 2 bases, with 3 bases left between them. The CDR3 runs 12 residues. The CDR3 spells CASSPAQETQYF. CDR3 nucleotides: TGTGCCAGCTCACCAGCGCAAGAGACCCAGTACTTC.

Only a few counts were recorded for this clone. The chain uses TRBV30 and TRBJ2-7, with 11 bases that match TRBD2. The CDR3 runs 16 residues. CDR1 and CDR2 (germline): GTSNPN, SVGIG (reference sequence). V was clipped by 3 bases and J by 3 bases; unmatched bases: 10. CDR3 bases: TGTGCCTGGAGCCGTCCCGGGACTAGCGGCGTCTACGAGCAGTACTTC. This translates into CAWSRPGTSGVYEQYF.

This clone has only a few counts. This rearrangement joins TRBV7-2 to TRBJ2-7; D call uncertain. The V end was cut by 3 bases, the J end by 3 bases, with 12 bases between. The germline gives CDR1 SGHTA, CDR2 FQGNSA. The CDR3 has 14 residues. The CDR3 DNA sequence: TGTGCCAGCAGCTTTGCCGGAGTCCGCTACGAGCAGTACTTC. It specifies CASSFAGVRYEQYF.

There are a few counts of this clone. This chain links TRBV7-2 with TRBJ2-1; unclear D gene. CDR3 size: 14 residues. Looked up from germline, CDR1 is SGHTA and CDR2 is FQGNSA. The V gene lost 2 bases and the J gene lost 1 base, with 6 bases spanning the gap. The chain's CDR3 is CASSLSVSYNEQFF. DNA for the CDR3: TGTGCCAGCAGCTTAAGTGTTTCCTACAATGAGCAGTTCTTC.

V usage is TRBV13 and J usage is TRBJ2-3; 16 bases match TRBD2. V trimming: 5 bases; J trimming: 10 bases; junction bases outside the gene matches: 12. This CDR3 region has 17 residues. Per the germline V gene, CDR1 is PRHDT and CDR2 is FYEKMQ (reference sequence). The chain's CDR3 is CASSAGLAGGPTNAQYF. The CDR3 nucleotides read TGTGCCAGCAGCGCGGGACTAGCGGGAGGGCCGACCAATGCGCAGTATTTT.

A few counts support this clone. The chain has TRBV7-8 and TRBJ2-5; tentative D call: TRBD1 (6 bases). V lost 0 bases and J 2 bases, leaving 10 bases between the germline ends. The CDR3 consists of 15 residues. Germline values: CDR1 SGHVS, CDR2 FQNEAQ. CDR3 DNA sequence: TGTGCCAGCAGCTTAGCGCTCGGACAGCAAGAGACCCAGTACTTC. Translated, it gives CASSLALGQQETQYF.

As DNA, the CDR3 is TGCAGCGGGCAGGACAGTAGAGAAGCTTTCTTT. This codes for CSGQDSREAFF. The chain carries TRBV29-1 and TRBJ1-1; perhaps TRBD1 as D (6 bases). Trimming shortened V by 7 bases and J by 8 bases, and 14 bases separated the two germline ends. Per the germline V gene, CDR1 is SQVTM and CDR2 is ANQGSEA. The length of the CDR3 is 11 residues. The whole variable domain, filled in from reference TRBV29-1 and TRBJ1-1, reads SAVISQKPSRDICQRGTSLTIQCQVDSQVTMMFWYRQQPGQSLTLIATANQGSEATYESGFVIDKFPISRPNLTFSTLTVSNMSPEDSSIYLCSGQDSREAFFGQGTRLTVV.

The chain carries TRBV19 and TRBJ1-1; unclear D gene. Deletions cut 7 bases from V and 1 base from J, with 10 bases between. CDR1 and CDR2 from the germline V gene are LNHDA and SQIVND (reference sequence). There are 13 residues in the CDR3. CDR3 protein: CASNSYSNTEAFF. For the CDR3, the DNA is TGTGCCAGTAATTCCTACTCGAACACTGAAGCTTTCTTT.

J is TRBJ2-5 and V is TRBV28; perhaps TRBD2 as D (5 bases). Between the trimmed V and J ends, which lost 6 bases and 5 bases, there was a span of 13 bases. In germline, CDR1 is MDHEN, CDR2 SYDVKM. The CDR3 sequence is 13 residues long. The DNA for the CDR3 is TGTGCCAGCAGGGAAGCAACGGGGGAGACCCAGTACTTC. The encoded protein is CASREATGETQYF.

The V and J genes are TRBV9 and TRBJ1-2; possibly TRBD1 for D (6 bases). The CDR3 sequence is 12 residues long. Trimming took 3 bases from V and 8 from J, leaving 11 bases between them. Per the germline V gene, CDR1 is SGDLS and CDR2 is YYNGEE. The CDR3: CASSAQGKGYTF. The CDR3 DNA follows: TGTGCCAGCAGCGCCCAGGGGAAGGGCTACACCTTC. Drawing the rest from reference TRBV9 and TRBJ1-2, the complete variable domain is DSGVTQTPKHLITATGQRVTLRCSPRSGDLSVYWYQQSLDQGLQFLIQYYNGEERAKGNILERFSAQQFPDLHSELNLSSLELGDSALYFCASSAQGKGYTFGSGTRLTVV.

The chain couples TRBV7-2 to TRBJ1-1; D is uncertain. The V gene lost 1 base and the J gene lost 1 base, with 7 bases spanning the gap. The germline gives CDR1 SGHTA, CDR2 FQGNSA. The CDR3 contains 14 residues. The CDR3 sequence: CASSLETGNTEAFF. CDR3 in DNA: TGTGCCAGCAGCTTAGAGACGGGGAACACTGAAGCTTTCTTT.

J is TRBJ2-5 and V is TRBV10-3; D is possibly TRBD1 (5 bases). The CDR3 totals 14 residues. V lost 2 bases, J lost 5 bases, and 12 bases lay in between. Germline V CDR1 and CDR2: ENHRY, SYGVKD. In DNA form, the CDR3 reads TGTGCCATCAGTGAGCAGGAGAAGGGGGAGACCCAGTACTTC. It yields the protein CAISEQEKGETQYF.

CDR3 DNA: TGCGCCAGCAGCCCGGGGCCGGGCGTAGATGGCTACACCTTC. Protein product: CASSPGPGVDGYTF. This sequence joins TRBV5-1 and TRBJ1-2, with D possibly TRBD1 on 5 matching bases. Looked up from germline, CDR1 is SGHRS and CDR2 is YFSETQ. The CDR3 spans 14 residues. V was trimmed by 4 bases and J by 6 bases, leaving 16 bases between them. The full variable domain, rest sourced from reference TRBV5-1 and TRBJ1-2, is KAGVTQTPRYLIKTRGQQVTLSCSPISGHRSVSWYQQTPGQGLQFLFEYFSETQRNKGNFPGRFSGRQFSNSRSEMNVSTLELGDSALYLCASSPGPGVDGYTFGSGTRLTVV.

This clone was picked up a small number of times. This sample includes further DNA sequences coding for the same CDR3. J is TRBJ2-7 and V is TRBV29-1; D gene ambiguous. Trimming removed 2 bases from V and 2 bases from J, with 4 bases in between. This CDR3 has 11 amino acids. CDR1 is SQVTM, CDR2 ANQGSEA, per germline. For the CDR3, the DNA is TGCAGCGTTGAAACTGCCTACGAGCAGTACTTC. It yields the protein CSVETAYEQYF.

V usage is TRBV7-2 and J usage is TRBJ1-2; TRBD1 is a possible D gene (5 bases). V was shortened by 1 base and J by 6 bases, with 15 bases between the two germline ends. Germline-derived CDR1 and CDR2 are SGHTA and FQGNSA. The length of the CDR3 is 15 residues. CDR3 nucleotide sequence: TGTGCCAGCAGCTTAGTTGGGGGTTTGGCGGATGGCTACACCTTC. Its protein is CASSLVGGLADGYTF.

This clone was found once. This rearrangement joins TRBV5-1 to TRBJ2-1, with 13 bases that match TRBD2. The J segment lost 7 bases and the V segment lost 4 bases, leaving 5 bases of the junction unmatched. CDR1 is SGHRS and CDR2 is YFSETQ in the germline V gene. The CDR3 has 15 amino acids. The CDR3 spells CASSPGLAGVNEQFF. The CDR3 coding sequence is TGCGCCAGCAGCCCAGGACTAGCGGGAGTGAATGAGCAGTTCTTC.

This clone was seen a few times. J is TRBJ2-1 and V is TRBV18; TRBD1 aligns across 10 bases. The CDR3 loop spans 12 amino acids. Germline V CDR1 and CDR2: KGHSH, LQKENI. V lost 3 bases and J lost 14; bases outside the gene matches: 4. CDR3 sequence: CASSPQTGGEFF. CDR3 bases: TGTGCCAGCTCACCGCAGACAGGGGGCGAGTTCTTC.

The chain is built from TRBV10-3 and TRBJ2-1; 9 nucleotides match TRBD1. Germline CDR1 ENHRY, CDR2 SYGVKD. This CDR3 is 14 amino acids long. V lost 10 bases to trimming and J lost 10 bases; unmatched junction nucleotides: 14. The CDR3 sequence is CASVEPGQGGEQFF. Here the CDR3 DNA reads TGTGCCAGCGTAGAACCGGGACAGGGTGGGGAGCAGTTCTTC.